These T cell receptor beta chains were read from a single sample in a study of blood T cell repertoires in COVID-19. TCRdb's table, derived via immunoSEQ multiplex PCR, lists solely in-frame clones and lacks some. The data contain 120,000 or so clones, 88% of them seen just once; the ten biggest clones take up 6% to 8.5%. The sequencing input was peripheral blood. The source is a middle-aged man with acute or convalescent COVID-19. Each CDR3 is given with its conserved first and last residue. Each record gives: V gene, clone size, J gene, D gene, CDR3 DNA, CDR3 protein. The D gene is left open where the match is weak. A row's size may be missing; if present it is once, few, many or a size class.

v_gene: TRBV5-1
abundance: few
j_gene: TRBJ2-5
d_gene: NA
CDR3nt: TGCGCCAGCAGCTTGGACTACGCGGGGGAGACCCAGTACTTC
CDR3aa: CASSLDYAGETQYF

v_gene: TRBV2
abundance: few
j_gene: TRBJ2-1
d_gene: TRBD2
CDR3nt: TGTGCCAGCAGGGGTAGCGGGACCTCCTACAATGAGCAGTTCTTC
CDR3aa: CASRGSGTSYNEQFF

v_gene: TRBV10-3
abundance: NA
j_gene: TRBJ2-5
d_gene: NA
CDR3nt: TGTGCCATCAGTGAGTGGAAGGGGCGCTGGGAGACCCAGTACTTC
CDR3aa: CAISEWKGRWETQYF

v_gene: TRBV9
abundance: once
j_gene: TRBJ2-3
d_gene: TRBD2
CDR3nt: TGTGCCAGCAGCGTACCAGGCGACGGGAGGACTAACACAGATACGCAGTATTTT
CDR3aa: CASSVPGDGRTNTDTQYF

v_gene: TRBV29-1
abundance: NA
j_gene: TRBJ2-3
d_gene: NA
CDR3nt: TGCAGCGTGGCCCCCAGGGGAGGGCGATCGGACACAGATACGCAGTATTTT
CDR3aa: CSVAPRGGRSDTDTQYF

v_gene: TRBV7-2
abundance: NA
j_gene: TRBJ1-1
d_gene: NA
CDR3nt: TGTGCCAGCACCCAACAGGGTTTGTACACTGAAGCTTTCTTT
CDR3aa: CASTQQGLYTEAFF

v_gene: TRBV7-8
abundance: NA
j_gene: TRBJ2-3
d_gene: TRBD2
CDR3nt: TGTGCCAGCAGCCCAGGACTAGCGGGTAGCACAGATACGCAGTATTTT
CDR3aa: CASSPGLAGSTDTQYF

v_gene: TRBV6-1
abundance: few
j_gene: TRBJ2-1
d_gene: NA
CDR3nt: TGTGCCAGCAGTGAGTTTGGGGACACCCGATACAATGAGCAGTTCTTC
CDR3aa: CASSEFGDTRYNEQFF

v_gene: TRBV9
abundance: NA
j_gene: TRBJ1-4
d_gene: NA
CDR3nt: TGTGCCAGCAGCGTAGGTAGTAGCAGGGCAACTAATGAAAAACTGTTTTTT
CDR3aa: CASSVGSSRATNEKLFF

v_gene: TRBV9
abundance: NA
j_gene: TRBJ1-6
d_gene: NA
CDR3nt: TGTGCCAGCAGCGGGACATTCTATAATTCACCCCTCCACTTT
CDR3aa: CASSGTFYNSPLHF

v_gene: TRBV27
abundance: once
j_gene: TRBJ1-2
d_gene: TRBD1
CDR3nt: TGTGCCAGCAAACAGGGGGCGAACTATGGCTACACCTTC
CDR3aa: CASKQGANYGYTF

v_gene: TRBV18
abundance: NA
j_gene: TRBJ2-7
d_gene: NA
CDR3nt: TGTGCCAGCTCACCGGGGCTCGAGCAGTACTTC
CDR3aa: CASSPGLEQYF

v_gene: TRBV30
abundance: NA
j_gene: TRBJ1-6
d_gene: TRBD1
CDR3nt: TGTGCCTGGAGCCCAGGGGGAAATTCACCCCTCCACTTT
CDR3aa: CAWSPGGNSPLHF

v_gene: TRBV7-9
abundance: NA
j_gene: TRBJ2-5
d_gene: NA
CDR3nt: TGTGCCAGCAGCTCCCGTTGGGCCGAGGGCAGGCAAGAGACCCAGTACTTC
CDR3aa: CASSSRWAEGRQETQYF

v_gene: TRBV5-1
abundance: NA
j_gene: TRBJ1-6
d_gene: NA
CDR3nt: TGCGCCAGCAGCTTGGCCACAGGGCTTAATTCACCCCTCCACTTT
CDR3aa: CASSLATGLNSPLHF

v_gene: TRBV29-1
abundance: NA
j_gene: TRBJ1-1
d_gene: TRBD1
CDR3nt: TGCAGCGTTGCCAGGGGGATGAACACTGAAGCTTTCTTT
CDR3aa: CSVARGMNTEAFF

v_gene: TRBV25-1
abundance: once
j_gene: TRBJ2-1
d_gene: NA
CDR3nt: TGTGCCAGCAGTGAATTCAAGGGGCAAGGGAATGAGCAGTTCTTC
CDR3aa: CASSEFKGQGNEQFF

v_gene: TRBV5-1
abundance: few
j_gene: TRBJ2-7
d_gene: TRBD1
CDR3nt: TGCGCCAGCAGCCGGGACAGCGATCGAGACGAGCAGTACTTC
CDR3aa: CASSRDSDRDEQYF

v_gene: TRBV3-1/TRBV3-2
abundance: once
j_gene: TRBJ2-7
d_gene: TRBD2
CDR3nt: TGTGCCAGCAGCCTCCCGGGACTAGCGGGAGGGCCCCCCGAGCAGTACTTC
CDR3aa: CASSLPGLAGGPPEQYF

v_gene: TRBV4-1
abundance: NA
j_gene: TRBJ1-1
d_gene: NA
CDR3nt: TGCGCCAGCAGCAGAGGGCAGAACACTGAAGCTTTCTTT
CDR3aa: CASSRGQNTEAFF

v_gene: TRBV7-2
abundance: few
j_gene: TRBJ1-6
d_gene: TRBD1
CDR3nt: TGTGCCAGCAGCTTAGGCCGGGGACAGGGGTCTTCACCCCTCCACTTT
CDR3aa: CASSLGRGQGSSPLHF

v_gene: TRBV10-1
abundance: NA
j_gene: TRBJ2-7
d_gene: NA
CDR3nt: TGCGCCAGCAGTGAGTCTCCTAGCGTAGGTGACGAGCAGTACTTC
CDR3aa: CASSESPSVGDEQYF

v_gene: TRBV27
abundance: NA
j_gene: TRBJ1-1
d_gene: TRBD1
CDR3nt: TGTGCCAGCAGTCCGCGCCGGACAGGGAACACTGAAGCTTTCTTT
CDR3aa: CASSPRRTGNTEAFF

v_gene: TRBV18
abundance: NA
j_gene: TRBJ1-2
d_gene: NA
CDR3nt: TGTGCCAGCTTCCCGAACGCGGATACCTATGGCTACACCTTC
CDR3aa: CASFPNADTYGYTF

v_gene: TRBV3-1/TRBV3-2
abundance: NA
j_gene: TRBJ2-4
d_gene: TRBD1
CDR3nt: TGTGCCAGCAGCCGGACAGGGGGTAAAAACATTCAGTACTTC
CDR3aa: CASSRTGGKNIQYF

v_gene: TRBV7-9
abundance: once
j_gene: TRBJ1-6
d_gene: NA
CDR3nt: TGTGCCAGCAGCTCCAACTTAAATTCACCCCTCCACTTT
CDR3aa: CASSSNLNSPLHF

v_gene: TRBV18
abundance: NA
j_gene: TRBJ1-4
d_gene: TRBD1
CDR3nt: TGTGCCAGCTCACAAAGTCGACAGGGCAGCCCATCTAATGAAAAACTGTTTTTT
CDR3aa: CASSQSRQGSPSNEKLFF

v_gene: TRBV4-3
abundance: NA
j_gene: TRBJ1-1
d_gene: NA
CDR3nt: TGCGCCAGCAGCCAAGATAGCTCCTCCGGGGGGAACACTGAAGCTTTCTTT
CDR3aa: CASSQDSSSGGNTEAFF

v_gene: TRBV3-1/TRBV3-2
abundance: once
j_gene: TRBJ1-2
d_gene: NA
CDR3nt: TGTGCCAGCAGCCAAGATCAGCGGCAGGTCTATGGCTACACCTTC
CDR3aa: CASSQDQRQVYGYTF

v_gene: TRBV3-1/TRBV3-2
abundance: NA
j_gene: TRBJ2-2
d_gene: TRBD2
CDR3nt: TGTGCCAGCAGCCATGGGGACTACTACACCGGGGAGCTGTTTTTT
CDR3aa: CASSHGDYYTGELFF

v_gene: TRBV6-5
abundance: NA
j_gene: TRBJ1-1
d_gene: TRBD1
CDR3nt: TGTGCCAGCAGCGCCGGGACAGGGGGTGGGACTGAAGCTTTCTTT
CDR3aa: CASSAGTGGGTEAFF

v_gene: TRBV5-1
abundance: NA
j_gene: TRBJ1-1
d_gene: TRBD1
CDR3nt: TGCGCCAGCAGTTCTGGACAGGGGGCGAGGAACACTGAAGCTTTCTTT
CDR3aa: CASSSGQGARNTEAFF

v_gene: TRBV7-8
abundance: NA
j_gene: TRBJ2-1
d_gene: NA
CDR3nt: TGTGCCAGCAGCTTAGCGGCCCTCCACCCTTACAATGAGCAGTTCTTC
CDR3aa: CASSLAALHPYNEQFF

v_gene: TRBV7-2
abundance: NA
j_gene: TRBJ2-1
d_gene: TRBD2
CDR3nt: TGTGCCAGCAGCTGGGGTGGAGCGGGGTACAATGAGCAGTTCTTC
CDR3aa: CASSWGGAGYNEQFF

v_gene: TRBV6-4
abundance: NA
j_gene: TRBJ2-3
d_gene: NA
CDR3nt: TGTGCCAGCAGTGACCAGCGGGCAAGCACAGATACGCAGTATTTT
CDR3aa: CASSDQRASTDTQYF

v_gene: TRBV6-5
abundance: NA
j_gene: TRBJ1-2
d_gene: NA
CDR3nt: TGTGCCAGCAGCCAGACAGCCTATGGCTACACCTTC
CDR3aa: CASSQTAYGYTF

v_gene: TRBV7-2
abundance: once
j_gene: TRBJ1-1
d_gene: TRBD1
CDR3nt: TGTGCCAGCAGCTTAAGGTTGGGACAGATTGCCGAAGCTTTCTTT
CDR3aa: CASSLRLGQIAEAFF

v_gene: TRBV2
abundance: NA
j_gene: TRBJ1-5
d_gene: TRBD1
CDR3nt: TGTGCCAGCAGGGGGACAGCCCGCGGTCAGCCCCAGCATTTT
CDR3aa: CASRGTARGQPQHF

v_gene: TRBV4-1
abundance: NA
j_gene: TRBJ2-1
d_gene: TRBD2
CDR3nt: TGCGCCAGCAGCGTGGGGCGGGAGTATGAGCAGTTCTTC
CDR3aa: CASSVGREYEQFF

v_gene: TRBV18
abundance: NA
j_gene: TRBJ2-1
d_gene: TRBD1
CDR3nt: TGTGCCAGCTCCCAGGGGACAGGGACCTACAATGAGCAGTTCTTC
CDR3aa: CASSQGTGTYNEQFF

v_gene: TRBV4-1
abundance: NA
j_gene: TRBJ2-7
d_gene: TRBD2
CDR3nt: TGCGCCAGCAGCCAAGAGAAACTAACTAGCGGTTACAGCTCCTACGAGCAGTACTTC
CDR3aa: CASSQEKLTSGYSSYEQYF

v_gene: TRBV5-1
abundance: NA
j_gene: TRBJ1-6
d_gene: TRBD1
CDR3nt: TGCGCCAGCAGCTCACAGGGGCTGGATAATTCACCCCTCCACTTT
CDR3aa: CASSSQGLDNSPLHF